Sequencing of this T cell receptor (beta chain) was carried out in a study of blood T cell repertoires in COVID-19. Only in-frame clones appear in the TCRdb table, and some are missing; sequencing was by immunoSEQ multiplex PCR. This repertoire shows about 380,000 clones, around 87% found once; its top ten account for 1% to 1.5%. This CDR3 has 12 residues. CDR1 is LNHDA and CDR2 is SQIVND in the germline V gene (reference sequence). Trimming cost V 7 bases and J 10 bases; bases outside gene matches: 7. Clinical history as reported by participants underpinned cohort assignment. Sequences were obtained from PBMCs or T cells enriched from blood (not recorded which). The V gene is TRBV19, the J gene TRBJ1-2; TRBD1 agrees at 9 bases. The TCR originated in a man aged 30-40 years who had recovered from COVID-19. The CDR3 sequence: CASKGDRVIYTF. CDR3 sequence (DNA): TGTGCCAGTAAGGGGGACAGGGTGATCTACACCTTC.